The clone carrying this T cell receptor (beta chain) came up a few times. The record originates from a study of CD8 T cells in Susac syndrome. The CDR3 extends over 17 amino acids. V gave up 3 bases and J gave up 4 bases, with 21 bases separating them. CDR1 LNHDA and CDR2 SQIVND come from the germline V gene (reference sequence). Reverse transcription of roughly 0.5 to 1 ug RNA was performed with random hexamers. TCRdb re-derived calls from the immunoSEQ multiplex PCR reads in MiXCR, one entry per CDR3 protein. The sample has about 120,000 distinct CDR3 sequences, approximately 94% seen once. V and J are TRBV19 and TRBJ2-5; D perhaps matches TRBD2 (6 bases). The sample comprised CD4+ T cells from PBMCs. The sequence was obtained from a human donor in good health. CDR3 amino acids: CASSISRTGSGGETQYF. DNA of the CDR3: TGTGCCAGTAGTATCAGCCGAACCGGGAGCGGAGGAGAGACCCAGTACTTC.